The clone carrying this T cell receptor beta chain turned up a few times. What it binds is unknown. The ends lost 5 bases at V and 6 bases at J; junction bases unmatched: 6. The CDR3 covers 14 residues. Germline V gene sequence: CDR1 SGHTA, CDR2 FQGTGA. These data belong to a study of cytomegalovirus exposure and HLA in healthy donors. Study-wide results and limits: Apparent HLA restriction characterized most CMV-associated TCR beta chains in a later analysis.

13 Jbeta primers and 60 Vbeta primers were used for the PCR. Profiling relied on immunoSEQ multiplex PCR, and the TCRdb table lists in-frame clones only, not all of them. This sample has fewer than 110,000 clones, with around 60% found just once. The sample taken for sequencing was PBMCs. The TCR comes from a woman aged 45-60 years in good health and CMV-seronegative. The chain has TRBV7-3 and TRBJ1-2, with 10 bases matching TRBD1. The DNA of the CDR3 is TGTGCCAGCAGCGTTGGGACAGGGGCCCATGGCTACACCTTC. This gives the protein CASSVGTGAHGYTF.